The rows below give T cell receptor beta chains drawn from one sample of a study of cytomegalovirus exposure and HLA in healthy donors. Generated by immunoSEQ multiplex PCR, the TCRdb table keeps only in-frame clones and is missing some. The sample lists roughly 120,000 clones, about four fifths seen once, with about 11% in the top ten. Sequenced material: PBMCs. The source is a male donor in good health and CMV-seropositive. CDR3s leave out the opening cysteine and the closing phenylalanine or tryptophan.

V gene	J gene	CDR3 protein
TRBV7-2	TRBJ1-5	ASSPEGRVRYISNQPQH
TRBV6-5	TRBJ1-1	ASSPQQGNTEAF
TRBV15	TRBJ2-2	ATSSDRSGTSNTGELF
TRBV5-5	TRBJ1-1	ASSLGQGGTEAF
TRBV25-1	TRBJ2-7	ASARDSFYEQY
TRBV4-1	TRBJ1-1	ASSQGILNTEAF
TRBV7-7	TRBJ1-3	ASSPGTGILSGNTIY
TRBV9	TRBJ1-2	ASNPPGHLYGYT
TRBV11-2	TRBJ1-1	ASSIERVTEAF
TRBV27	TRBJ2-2	ASSLSTGGELF
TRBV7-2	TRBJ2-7	ASSPWDSGYEQC
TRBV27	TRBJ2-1	ASSLSRGGNNEQF
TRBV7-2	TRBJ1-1	ASSLFGDTEAF
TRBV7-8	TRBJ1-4	ASSHRTVQILDEKLF
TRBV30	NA	AWSSGENYEQY
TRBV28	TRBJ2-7	ASSWRGREQY
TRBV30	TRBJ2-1	AWSPLPGAGVLYNEQF
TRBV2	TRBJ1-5	ASRTTSGINNQPQH
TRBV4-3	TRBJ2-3	ASSQDPSDTQY
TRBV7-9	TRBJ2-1	ASSLDVALNEQF
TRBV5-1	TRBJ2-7	ASSFGLDSYEQY
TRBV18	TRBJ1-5	ASSPGRDQPQH